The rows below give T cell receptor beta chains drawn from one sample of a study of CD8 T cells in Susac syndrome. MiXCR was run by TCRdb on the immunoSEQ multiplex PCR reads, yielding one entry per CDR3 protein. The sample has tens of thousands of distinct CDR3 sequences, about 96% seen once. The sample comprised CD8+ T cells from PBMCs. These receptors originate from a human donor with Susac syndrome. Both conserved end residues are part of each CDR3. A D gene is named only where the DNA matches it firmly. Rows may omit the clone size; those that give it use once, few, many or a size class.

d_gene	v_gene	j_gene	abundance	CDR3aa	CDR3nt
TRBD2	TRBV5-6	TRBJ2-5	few	CASSLGLAGQETQYF	TGTGCCAGCAGCTTGGGACTAGCGGGGCAAGAGACCCAGTACTTC
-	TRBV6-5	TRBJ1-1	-	CASSYSRAVMNTEAFF	TGTGCCAGCAGTTACTCAAGGGCAGTCATGAACACTGAAGCTTTCTTT
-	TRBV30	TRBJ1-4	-	CAWSSANEKLFF	TGTGCCTGGAGTAGCGCTAATGAAAAACTGTTTTTT
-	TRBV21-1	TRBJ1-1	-	CEYLVDSWTSAFF	TGTGAGTATTTGGTGGACAGCTGGACATCAGCTTTCTTT
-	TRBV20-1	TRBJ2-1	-	CSALTPEYSEQFF	TGCAGTGCCCTAACCCCAGAGTACAGTGAGCAGTTCTTC
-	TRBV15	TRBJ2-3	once	CATSRALPTDTQYF	TGTGCCACCAGCAGAGCACTTCCCACAGATACGCAGTATTTT
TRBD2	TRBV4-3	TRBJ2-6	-	CASSQDPGIAGLTF	TGCGCCAGCAGCCAAGATCCAGGGATAGCGGGGCTGACTTTC
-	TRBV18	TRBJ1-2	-	CASSPPGSRGGYTF	TGTGCCAGCTCACCCCCGGGGTCAAGGGGCGGCTACACCTTC
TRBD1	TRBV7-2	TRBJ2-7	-	CASSLLRGLYEQYF	TGTGCCAGCAGCTTACTCAGGGGGCTCTACGAGCAGTACTTC
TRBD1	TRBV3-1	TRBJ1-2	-	CASTQALGTGEYGYTF	TGTGCCAGCACTCAAGCCCTCGGGACAGGAGAATACGGCTACACCTTC
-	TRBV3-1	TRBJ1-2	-	CASSQGSVGYTF	TGTGCCAGCAGCCAAGGCAGTGTTGGCTACACCTTC
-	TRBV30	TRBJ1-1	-	CAWRTQVTEAFF	TGTGCCTGGAGAACTCAGGTTACTGAAGCTTTCTTT
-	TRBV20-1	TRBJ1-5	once	CSASGDSNQPQHF	TGCAGTGCCAGCGGGGATAGCAATCAGCCCCAGCATTTT
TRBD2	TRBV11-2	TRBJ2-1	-	CASSPGVSGGRVDEQFF	TGTGCCAGCAGCCCCGGGGTAAGCGGGGGCCGAGTGGATGAGCAGTTCTTC
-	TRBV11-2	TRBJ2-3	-	CATKQGTRTDTQYF	TGTGCCACCAAACAGGGTACTCGGACAGATACGCAGTATTTT
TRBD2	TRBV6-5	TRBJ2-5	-	CASSNGGEETQYF	TGTGCCAGCAGTAACGGGGGGGAAGAGACCCAGTACTTC
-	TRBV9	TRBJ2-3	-	CASSVENGALTDTQYF	TGTGCCAGCAGCGTAGAAAACGGGGCGCTCACAGATACGCAGTATTTT
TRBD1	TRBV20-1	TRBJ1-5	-	CSATQGDGGQPQHF	TGCAGTGCTACACAGGGGGACGGGGGACAGCCCCAGCATTTT
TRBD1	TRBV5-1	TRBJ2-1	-	CASSPGTGGSYNEQFF	TGCGCCAGCAGCCCTGGGACAGGAGGATCCTACAATGAGCAGTTCTTC
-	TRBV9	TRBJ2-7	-	CASSVGGTPSYEQYF	TGTGCCAGCAGCGTTGGAGGGACACCTTCCTACGAGCAGTACTTC
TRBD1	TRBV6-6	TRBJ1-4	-	CASRLSGQLNEKLFF	TGTGCCAGCCGACTTTCGGGACAGTTAAATGAAAAACTGTTTTTT
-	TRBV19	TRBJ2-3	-	CASSILLGTSETDTQYF	TGTGCCAGTAGTATCCTTCTCGGGACCAGTGAGACAGATACGCAGTATTTT
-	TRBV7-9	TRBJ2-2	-	CASSITQGGTGELFF	TGTGCCAGCAGCATTACCCAGGGGGGCACCGGGGAGCTGTTTTTT
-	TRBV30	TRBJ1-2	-	CAWSVPGGGYGYTF	TGTGCCTGGAGTGTACCCGGGGGCGGCTATGGCTACACCTTC
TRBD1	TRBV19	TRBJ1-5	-	CASSLGQGQPQHF	TGTGCCAGTAGTTTGGGACAGGGACAGCCCCAGCATTTT
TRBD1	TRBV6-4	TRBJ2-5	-	CASSEGQGGTQYF	TGTGCCAGCAGTGAAGGACAGGGCGGGACCCAGTACTTC
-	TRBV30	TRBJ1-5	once	CAWNPGGGSNQPQHF	TGTGCCTGGAACCCTGGGGGGGGCAGCAATCAGCCCCAGCATTTT
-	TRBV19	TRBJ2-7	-	CASSTRTAYEQYF	TGTGCCAGTAGTACCCGGACAGCCTACGAGCAGTACTTC
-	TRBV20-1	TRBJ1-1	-	CSARDGQNTEAFF	TGCAGTGCTCGGGACGGCCAGAACACTGAAGCTTTCTTT
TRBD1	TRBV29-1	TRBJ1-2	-	CSVVTGPYGYTF	TGCAGCGTAGTGACAGGGCCCTATGGCTACACCTTC
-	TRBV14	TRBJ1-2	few	CASSPEDRYGYTF	TGTGCCAGCAGCCCTGAGGACCGATATGGCTACACCTTC
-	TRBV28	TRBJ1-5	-	CASSPPGWSNQPQHF	TGTGCCAGCAGCCCACCGGGGTGGAGCAATCAGCCCCAGCATTTT
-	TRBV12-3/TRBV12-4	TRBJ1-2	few	CASSLGVYGYTF	TGTGCCAGCAGTTTGGGGGTTTATGGCTACACCTTC
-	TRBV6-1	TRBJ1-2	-	CASSPQDSLSPFYGYTF	TGTGCCAGCAGTCCTCAGGACAGTCTGAGTCCCTTCTATGGCTACACCTTC